This paragraph reports one TCR beta chain. In this sample, this clonotype turned up many times. Its antigen remains undetermined. No base-level quality is on record; no much larger clone is a single base apart. This entry is derived from a study of T cells in Graves' hyperthyroidism and ophthalmopathy (dated by TCRdb to the late 2010s). With respect to the entire study: A discovery cohort of roughly 100 patients, about 44 with Graves' ophthalmopathy and roughly 59 with stable Graves' hyperthyroidism, was used to find distinguishing TCR V-J signatures. An independent validation cohort of around 20 hyperthyroidism patients and about 16 patients who later progressed to ophthalmopathy tested prospective prediction of ophthalmopathy. The roughly 90 discovery patients were divided at random into training and test sets in a 7:3 ratio. Thyroid tissue and blood T-cell repertoires from six Graves' hyperthyroidism patients were also compared in the study. Following sampling, methimazole starting at 30 mg daily was given to hyperthyroidism patients, and high-dose intravenous methylprednisolone was given to ophthalmopathy patients. The paper describes TCR Vbeta CDR3 sequencing of around 140 peripheral blood samples, made up of 43 ophthalmopathy patients, roughly 72 hyperthyroidism patients and 17 progressor patients.

Stable Graves' hyperthyroidism was defined as the absence of progression to ophthalmopathy over 18 months of follow-up. Hyperthyroidism patients were newly diagnosed, had a disease duration of under 2 months, and were aged 18 to 65 years. Exclusion was applied to patients with uncontrolled infections, other autoimmune diseases, pregnancy or lactation. Diagnoses were based on clinical symptoms, serum thyroxine and TRAb, thyroid ultrasound and orbital computed tomography. Total RNA was extracted with Trizol reagent, and quality was checked on an Agilent 2100 Bioanalyzer. The CDR3 runs 11 amino acids, cysteine and phenylalanine included. The CDR3 DNA has 33 bases and is translated from base 1. For CDR1 and CDR2, the germline V gene lists ENHRY and SYGVKD. V was cut back by 8 bases and J by 5 bases, leaving a gap of 9 bases between them. On the study overall, not on this receptor specifically: In validation, progression to ophthalmopathy was predicted by the model with nearly 71% sensitivity and nearly 75% specificity, a median of roughly 6 months before onset. A model built on a 13 V-J signature distinguished ophthalmopathy from stable hyperthyroidism, reaching around 88% sensitivity and about 81% specificity in cross-validation and 80%/75% in testing. No statistical method was used to set the sample size in advance, and investigators knew the group allocation. Most expanded thyroid clonotypes (frequency above 0.001) were also detected in blood, a finding suggesting that blood repertoires may reflect thyroid immune responses.

Amplification of TCR beta CDR3 regions was carried out from RNA transcripts. The TCR CDR3 was subjected to a first round of RT-PCR using the HTBI primer set and the Qiagen OneStep RT-PCR kit. Libraries were constructed in a second round of multiplex PCR, after which size selection and purification were carried out. Sequencing of the libraries was done on an Illumina HiSeq2000 using paired-end 100 bp reads. In the authors' own workflow: SOAPnuke was used to process the raw data, throwing out any read that contained adapters or uncalled bases, had a mean Phred below 15, or lacked an exact constant-primer or identifier match. High-quality paired reads were merged using COPE v1.2.5, and each unique nucleotide sequence was defined as a clonotype. MiTCR v1.1 was used to align the clonotypes against IMGT TRBV, TRBD and TRBJ reference segments. The analysis was restricted to V-J combinations with a frequency above 0.0001, which together covered 99% to 99.2% of the repertoires. A TCS score was defined as the ratio of F50 (clonal expansion) to E x V (chaos), with BLOSUM62-based TCRdist applied between CDR3 peptides within each V-J. Welch's t-statistics and random forest reduced roughly 540 V-J features to roughly 13, which were used in a naive Bayes classifier (R e1071). The raw public data were reprocessed by TCRdb itself: fastp quality trimming at Q25, MiXCR clonotype calling, in-frame beta chains only. Records with the same CDR3 protein are collapsed into one entry carrying the most frequent genes and DNA. The V and J calls were determined by TCRdb, not by the authors. The sample table shows roughly 580,000 distinct CDR3 sequences, and roughly 46% are seen once. Just under 8.5% of the sample lies in the top ten.

The sequenced sample consisted of peripheral blood or thyroid tissue (not recorded which). The clonotype was recovered from a young woman with Graves' hyperthyroidism. Donor details come from another sample of the same person, matched by shared clones. Rearrangement joined TRBV10-3 to TRBJ2-5, with a weak D call of TRBD2 (6 bases match). The CDR3 corresponds to CAISGDETQYF. The DNA sequence is given as TGTGCCATCTCGGGGGACGAGACCCAGTACTTC.